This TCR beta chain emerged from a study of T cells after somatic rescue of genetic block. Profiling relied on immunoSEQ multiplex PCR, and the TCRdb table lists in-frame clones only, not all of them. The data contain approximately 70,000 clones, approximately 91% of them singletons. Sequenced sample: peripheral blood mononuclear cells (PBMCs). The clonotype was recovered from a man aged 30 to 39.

This chain's CDR3 is CASSLAGGSTDTQYF. In DNA form, the CDR3 reads TGTGCCAGCAGCTTAGCGGGGGGAAGCACAGATACGCAGTATTTT. The chain recombines TRBV11-3 with TRBJ2-3; 7 nucleotides align to TRBD2. This CDR3 has 15 residues. V dropped 1 base and J dropped 0; count of bases not matched to a gene: 1. The germline CDR1 and CDR2 sequences are SGHNT and YENEEA.